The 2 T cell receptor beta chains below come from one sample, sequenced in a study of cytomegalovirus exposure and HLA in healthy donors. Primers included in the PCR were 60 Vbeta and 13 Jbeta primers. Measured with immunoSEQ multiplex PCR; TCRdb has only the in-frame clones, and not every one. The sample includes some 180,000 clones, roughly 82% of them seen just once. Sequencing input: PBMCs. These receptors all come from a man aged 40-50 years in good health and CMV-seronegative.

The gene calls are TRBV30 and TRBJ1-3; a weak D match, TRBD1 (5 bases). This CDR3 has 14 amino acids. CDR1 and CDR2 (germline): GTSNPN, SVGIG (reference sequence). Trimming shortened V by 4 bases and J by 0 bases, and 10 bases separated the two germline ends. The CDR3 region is CAWTRTNSGNTIYF. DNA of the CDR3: TGTGCCTGGACCAGGACAAACTCTGGAAACACCATATATTTT.

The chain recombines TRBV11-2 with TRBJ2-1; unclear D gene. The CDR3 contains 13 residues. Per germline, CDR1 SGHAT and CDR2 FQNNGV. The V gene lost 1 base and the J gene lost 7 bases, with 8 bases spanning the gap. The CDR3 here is CASSLANPNEQFF. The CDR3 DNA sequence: TGTGCCAGCAGCTTAGCTAATCCGAATGAGCAGTTCTTC. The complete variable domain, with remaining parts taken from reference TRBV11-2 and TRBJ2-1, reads EAGVAQSPRYKIIEKRQSVAFWCNPISGHATLYWYQQILGQGPKLLIQFQNNGVVDDSQLPKDRFSAERLKGVDSTLKIQPAKLEDSAVYLCASSLANPNEQFFGPGTRLTVL.